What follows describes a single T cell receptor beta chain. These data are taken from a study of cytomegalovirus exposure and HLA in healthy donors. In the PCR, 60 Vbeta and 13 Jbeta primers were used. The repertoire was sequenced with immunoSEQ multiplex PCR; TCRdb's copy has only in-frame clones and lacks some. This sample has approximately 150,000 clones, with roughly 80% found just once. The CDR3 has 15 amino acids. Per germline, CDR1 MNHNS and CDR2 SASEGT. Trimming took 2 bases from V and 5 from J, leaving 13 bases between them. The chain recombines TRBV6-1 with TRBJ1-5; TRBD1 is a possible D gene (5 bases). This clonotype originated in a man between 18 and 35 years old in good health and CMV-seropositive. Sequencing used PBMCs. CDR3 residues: CASSEYTRGDQPQHF. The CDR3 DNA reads TGTGCCAGCAGTGAATACACCCGGGGGGATCAGCCCCAGCATTTT.